Listed below are T cell receptor beta chains from one sample, sequenced in a study of post-analysis software for immune sequencing data. TCRdb fed the PCR reads into MiXCR, producing one record per CDR3 protein. The repertoire holds about 150,000 distinct CDR3 sequences, with about 30% as singletons. Sample: blood. The receptors shown here come from a girl between 10 and 17 years old with multiple sclerosis. Each CDR3 is given with its conserved first and last residue. Fields, in order: CDR3 length, J gene, D gene, V gene, clone size, CDR3 protein, CDR3 DNA. The D gene is left open where the match is weak. Size is stated for part of the rows, as once, few or many counts, or as a class when the clone is expanded.

>13|TRBJ2-7|NA|TRBV29-1|many
CSVAGDKSYEQYF
TGCAGCGTGGCCGGGGACAAGTCCTACGAGCAGTACTTC
>14|TRBJ2-1|TRBD1|TRBV29-1|NA
CGVDPDRGFNEQFF
TGCGGCGTTGATCCGGACAGGGGGTTCAATGAGCAGTTCTTC
>14|TRBJ2-7|NA|TRBV12-3/TRBV12-4|NA
CACRGAGPTYEQYF
TGTGCCTGCCGCGGGGCAGGACCGACCTACGAGCAGTACTTC
>15|TRBJ1-1|TRBD1|TRBV5-1|few
CASSGGQVMNTEAFF
TGCGCCAGCAGCGGGGGACAGGTCATGAACACTGAAGCTTTCTTT
>14|TRBJ2-5|NA|TRBV12-3/TRBV12-4|many
CASTRTNAEETQYF
TGTGCCAGCACCCGGACGAACGCCGAAGAGACCCAGTACTTC
>15|TRBJ2-3|TRBD1|TRBV12-3/TRBV12-4|many
CASSFWGQSTDTQYF
TGTGCCAGCAGTTTTTGGGGACAGAGCACAGATACGCAGTATTTT
>15|TRBJ1-6|NA|TRBV7-9|once
CASSPYREANSPPHF
TGTGCCAGCAGCCCATACCGGGAGGCAAATTCACCCCCCCACTTT
>14|TRBJ2-3|TRBD1|TRBV29-1|many
CSVLGGYGADTQYF
TGCAGCGTCCTAGGGGGCTACGGGGCAGATACGCAGTATTTT
>14|TRBJ1-5|NA|TRBV12-3/TRBV12-4|many
CASSLEGGNQPQHF
TGTGCCAGCAGTTTAGAGGGGGGCAATCAGCCCCAGCATTTT
>16|TRBJ2-6|NA|TRBV10-3|NA
CAISEAAASGANVLTF
TGTGCCATCAGTGAGGCGGCAGCCTCTGGGGCCAACGTCCTGACTTTC
>13|TRBJ1-1|NA|TRBV7-7|many
CASSLDEYTEAFF
TGTGCTAGCAGCTTAGACGAGTACACTGAAGCTTTCTTT
>12|TRBJ1-2|NA|TRBV12-3/TRBV12-4|NA
CASSYTLSGYTF
TGTGCCAGCAGTTACACCCTCTCGGGGTACACCTTC
>14|TRBJ2-7|TRBD1|TRBV27|NA
CASSVGTGPYEQYF
TGTGCCAGCAGTGTCGGGACAGGGCCCTACGAGCAGTACTTC
>15|TRBJ1-5|NA|TRBV27|NA
CASSLWAGANQPQHF
TGTGCCAGCAGTTTATGGGCGGGAGCAAATCAGCCCCAGCATTTT
>15|TRBJ2-1|TRBD2|TRBV5-1|NA
CANSPSAGENNEQFF
TGCGCCAACAGCCCCTCCGCGGGAGAAAACAACGAGCAGTTCTTC
>15|TRBJ1-6|NA|TRBV27|few
CATSRGSGGNSPPHF
TGTGCCACCTCACGCGGGTCAGGAGGTAATTCACCCCCCCACTTT
>13|TRBJ1-2|NA|TRBV5-1|NA
CASRQRTHYGYTF
TGCGCCAGCCGCCAGAGGACCCACTATGGCTACACCTTC
>16|TRBJ2-1|NA|TRBV4-1|NA
CASSRGAWTAHNEQFF
TGCGCCAGCAGCCGAGGAGCGTGGACAGCTCACAATGAGCAGTTCTTC
>18|TRBJ2-1|TRBD2|TRBV15|many
CATSRGERLADSYNEQFF
TGTGCCACCAGCAGAGGTGAAAGGCTAGCGGACTCCTACAATGAGCAGTTCTTC
>11|TRBJ2-1|NA|TRBV6-2/TRBV6-3|NA
CASSQASEQFF
TGTGCCAGCAGCCAAGCTAGTGAGCAGTTCTTC
>18|TRBJ2-4|NA|TRBV7-9|many
CASSLGGSVGLAKNIQYF
TGTGCCAGCAGCTTAGGGGGATCAGTCGGGTTAGCCAAAAACATTCAGTACTTC
>16|TRBJ2-3|TRBD2|TRBV12-3/TRBV12-4|NA
CASSWGGRGAADAQYF
TGTGCCAGCAGTTGGGGCGGGAGAGGGGCCGCAGATGCGCAGTATTTT